The next 27 T cell receptor beta chains were all read from a single sample in a study of blood T cell repertoires in COVID-19. The repertoire was sequenced with immunoSEQ multiplex PCR; TCRdb's copy has only in-frame clones and lacks some. The table lists about 170,000 clones, 86% of them singletons. The sequencing input was peripheral blood. The receptors shown here come from a woman aged 80 or older in a cohort sampled during active or convalescent COVID-19.

The chain carries TRBV5-1 and TRBJ1-2; perhaps TRBD1 as D (6 bases). The CDR3 loop spans 15 amino acids. Germline V gene sequence: CDR1 SGHRS, CDR2 YFSETQ. The ends were cut back, 0 bases at V and 3 bases at J, with 12 bases in the middle. CDR3 DNA sequence: TGCGCCAGCAGCTTGGCGGGGGGCCGAGACTATGGCTACACCTTC. Its translation is CASSLAGGRDYGYTF.

This rearrangement joins TRBV7-2 to TRBJ1-1; 8 bases are shared with TRBD1. The CDR3 runs 15 residues. The trim removed 5 bases at V and 3 bases at J, leaving 8 bases unmatched. CDR1 is SGHTA and CDR2 is FQGNSA in the germline V gene. CDR3 region: CASSQTGQGHTEAFF. Here the CDR3 DNA reads TGTGCCAGCAGCCAAACAGGACAGGGTCACACTGAAGCTTTCTTT.

V and J are TRBV19 and TRBJ1-6; D might be TRBD1 (6 bases). The V gene's germline CDR1 is LNHDA and CDR2 SQIVND (reference sequence). V was cut by 5 bases and J by 8 bases, with 13 bases left in between. CDR3 length equals 14 residues. For the CDR3, the DNA is TGTGCCAGTAGTCCCGCGGGGGCAGATTCACCCCTCCACTTT. Its protein product is CASSPAGADSPLHF. The full variable domain, completed using reference TRBV19 and TRBJ1-6, is DGGITQSPKYLFRKEGQNVTLSCEQNLNHDAMYWYRQDPGQGLRLIYYSQIVNDFQKGDIAEGYSVSREKKESFPLTVTSAQKNPTAFYLCASSPAGADSPLHFGNGTRLTVT.

This chain uses TRBV27 with TRBJ2-7; D perhaps matches TRBD2 (6 bases). The CDR3 is 14 residues long. The V gene's germline CDR1 is MNHEY and CDR2 SMNVEV (reference sequence). The V and J ends lost 8 bases and 1 base respectively, with 15 bases between them. The CDR3 DNA follows: TGTGCCAGCGGACGCCCGGGACTGTCCTACGAGCAGTACGTC. Amino acids: CASGRPGLSYEQYV.

This sequence joins TRBV28 and TRBJ1-3; tentatively, D is TRBD1 (5 bases). The CDR3 has 22 amino acids. Germline lookup yields CDR1 MDHEN and CDR2 SYDVKM. V lost 3 bases and J 0 bases, leaving 30 bases between the germline ends. This chain's CDR3 is CASSFFLPIRAGFRPSGNTIYF. CDR3 DNA sequence: TGTGCCAGCAGTTTTTTTCTTCCGATCAGGGCCGGTTTTAGGCCCTCTGGAAACACCATATATTTT.

This rearrangement joins TRBV28 to TRBJ2-1, with 10 positions matching TRBD1. This CDR3 comprises 15 residues. The J segment lost 4 bases and the V segment lost 5 bases, leaving 5 bases of the junction unmatched. Germline values: CDR1 MDHEN, CDR2 SYDVKM. The CDR3 coding sequence is TGTGCCAGCAGTATGGGGGGACAGGGGTACAATGAGCAGTTCTTC. The encoded protein is CASSMGGQGYNEQFF.

This clone has just one count. The chain combines TRBV5-8 with TRBJ1-2; tentative D call: TRBD1 (6 bases). CDR1 is SGHTS and CDR2 is YDEGEE in the germline V gene. The CDR3 contains 13 residues. V was clipped by 2 bases and J by 4 bases, with 9 bases between them. As DNA, the CDR3 is TGTGCCAGCAGCTTTCAGGGGCCCTATGGCTACACCTTC. Its protein is CASSFQGPYGYTF.

The chain combines TRBV18 with TRBJ2-7; D possibly corresponds to TRBD2 (5 bases). The CDR3 is 13 residues long. From germline, CDR1 is KGHSH and CDR2 LQKENI. V lost 4 bases to trimming and J lost 2 bases, with 9 bases between them. CDR3: CASSLGVAYEQYV. CDR3 DNA: TGTGCCAGCTCACTCGGGGTAGCCTACGAGCAGTACGTC.

The rearrangement uses TRBV27 and TRBJ1-6, with 8 bases that match TRBD1. The CDR3 runs to 16 residues. CDR1 is MNHEY and CDR2 is SMNVEV in the germline V gene (reference sequence). J gave up 5 bases and V 3 bases, and 6 bases lay outside the gene matches. The CDR3 DNA is TGTGCCAGCAGTTTTAGGGCAGGGGGCCATAATTCACCCCTCCACTTT. Translation: CASSFRAGGHNSPLHF.

Only one count was recorded for this clone. This rearrangement joins TRBV12-3 or TRBV12-4 to TRBJ2-6; no firm D call. V was cut by 7 bases and J by 1 base, with 5 bases left in between. This CDR3 is 13 amino acids long. The CDR3 sequence is CASTPSGANVLTF. In DNA form, the CDR3 reads TGTGCCAGCACCCCGTCTGGGGCCAACGTCCTGACTTTC.

This clone was recorded a few times. This rearrangement joins TRBV27 to TRBJ2-2; possible D gene TRBD2, 7 bases. V was cut by 7 bases and J by 4 bases, with 19 bases left in between. The CDR3 has 16 amino acids. Per germline, CDR1 MNHEY and CDR2 SMNVEV (reference sequence). The CDR3 nucleotides read TGTGCCAGCAACGCGGGGGCGCAGGACTTCACCGGGGAGCTGTTTTTT. Translation: CASNAGAQDFTGELFF.

J is TRBJ2-3 and V is TRBV4-3; 13 bases are a match to TRBD2. V shed 1 base, J shed 1 base, and the junction held 2 bases outside the gene matches. There are 17 residues in the CDR3. Per the germline V gene, CDR1 is LGHNA and CDR2 is YSLEER. The CDR3 DNA is TGCGCCAGCAGCCAAGGACTAGCGGGGGGTCGCACAGATACGCAGTATTTT. Protein product: CASSQGLAGGRTDTQYF.

The CDR3 region is CASSGTGDQPQHF. DNA for the CDR3: TGTGCCAGCAGCGGAACAGGGGATCAGCCCCAGCATTTT. The chain employs TRBV7-2 and TRBJ1-5; 7 positions agree with TRBD1. CDR1 SGHTA and CDR2 FQGNSA come from the germline V gene. The CDR3 is 13 amino acids. The trim removed 5 bases at V and 5 bases at J, leaving 3 bases unmatched.

The rearrangement links TRBV7-9 to TRBJ1-2, with D unclear. The CDR3 covers 12 residues. V lost 4 bases and J 8 bases, leaving 11 bases between the germline ends. Germline V gene data show CDR1 as SEHNR and CDR2 as FQNEAQ (reference sequence). The CDR3 here is CASSSRAAGYTF. For the CDR3, the DNA is TGTGCCAGCAGCTCGAGGGCGGCCGGCTACACCTTC.

The rearrangement links TRBV10-1 to TRBJ1-4, with D perhaps matching TRBD1 (6 bases). CDR1 and CDR2 (germline): WNHNN, SYGVQD (reference sequence). The ends were cut back, 2 bases at V and 2 bases at J, with 9 bases in the middle. There are 15 residues in the CDR3. Written as DNA, the CDR3 is TGCGCCAGCAGTGAGAACAGGGCGACTAATGAAAAACTGTTTTTT. This gives the protein CASSENRATNEKLFF.

The chain joins TRBV11-3 to TRBJ1-2; no clear D. Germline lookup yields CDR1 SGHNT and CDR2 YENEEA. CDR3 length: 16 amino acids. The V end lost 4 bases, the J end lost 4 bases, and 19 bases lay between the germline ends. This chain's CDR3 is CASSWSGGGSLYGYTF. The CDR3 DNA reads as TGTGCCAGCAGCTGGAGTGGAGGCGGGAGTCTCTATGGCTACACCTTC.

The chain recombines TRBV2 with TRBJ1-2; D may be TRBD1 (6 bases). The germline CDR1 and CDR2 sequences are SNHLY and FYNNEI. The CDR3 has 14 amino acids. V gave up 6 bases and J gave up 5 bases, with 16 bases separating them. DNA for the CDR3: TGTGCCAGCAGGGCAGACACAGGGTCATATGGCTACACCTTC. Its protein product is CASRADTGSYGYTF.

This chain links TRBV30 with TRBJ1-1; possibly TRBD1 for D (5 bases). The V gene's germline CDR1 is GTSNPN and CDR2 SVGIG (reference sequence). The CDR3 is 13 amino acids. The V and J ends lost 8 bases and 2 bases respectively, with 15 bases between them. The CDR3 coding sequence is TGTGCCGGTAATTTCAGGGAAAACACTGAAGCTTTCTTT. Translated: CAGNFRENTEAFF.

The V gene is TRBV27, the J gene TRBJ2-1; 9 nucleotides align to TRBD1. Unmatched junction bases numbered 9, after V lost 7 bases and J lost 2 bases. The CDR3 totals 16 residues. Germline lookup yields CDR1 MNHEY and CDR2 SMNVEV (reference sequence). The CDR3 loop is CASNDIGTGPYNEQFF. DNA for the CDR3: TGTGCCAGCAATGATATAGGGACAGGGCCCTACAATGAGCAGTTCTTC.

This chain connects TRBV3-1 (or the pseudogene TRBV3-2) to TRBJ2-1, with a weak D call TRBD1 (5 bases). Per the germline V gene, CDR1 is LGHDT and CDR2 is YNNKEL (reference sequence). The CDR3 spans 16 residues. Trimming cost V 0 bases and J 3 bases, with 12 bases left between them. DNA for the CDR3: TGTGCCAGCAGCCAAGATACACAGGTCAACTACAATGAGCAGTTCTTC. Amino acid sequence: CASSQDTQVNYNEQFF.

The CDR3 is CASSLVASTGRMGEQYF. As DNA, the CDR3 is TGTGCCAGCAGCTTAGTTGCTTCTACAGGGAGAATGGGCGAGCAGTACTTC. This chain joins TRBV7-6 and TRBJ2-7; TRBD1 might be the D (6 bases). This CDR3 comprises 17 residues. V lost 1 base and J 6 bases, leaving 22 bases between the germline ends. Germline values: CDR1 SGHVS, CDR2 FNYEAQ.

The DNA for the CDR3 is TGTGCCAGCAGCTTGGGCGGGGGGAACACCGGGGAGCTGTTTTTT. Translated: CASSLGGGNTGELFF. The V call is TRBV5-4, the J call TRBJ2-2, with TRBD2 identical over 7 bases. Germline V gene sequence: CDR1 SGHNT, CDR2 YYREEE (reference sequence). Trimming at V came to 0 bases and at J to 1 base, leaving 0 bases not matched to a gene. The CDR3 covers 15 residues. The full variable domain, with the rest looked up from reference TRBV5-4 and TRBJ2-2, is ETGVTQSPTHLIKTRGQQVTLRCSSQSGHNTVSWYQQALGQGPQFIFQYYREEENGRGNFPPRFSGLQFPNYSSELNVNALELDDSALYLCASSLGGGNTGELFFGEGSRLTVL.

The chain uses TRBV12-5 and TRBJ1-4; possible D gene TRBD1, 5 bases. The V end lost 1 base, the J end lost 2 bases, and 14 bases lay between the germline ends. Germline lookup yields CDR1 LGHNT and CDR2 FRNRAP. The CDR3 loop spans 17 amino acids. The CDR3 nucleotides are TGTGCTAGTGGTTTGGCCAACTCGGGGGAGACTAATGAAAAACTGTTTTTT. Translating it yields CASGLANSGETNEKLFF.

The rearrangement joins TRBV3-1 (or the pseudogene TRBV3-2) to TRBJ2-7; 9 nucleotides match TRBD2. The CDR3 has 19 residues. CDR1 is LGHDT and CDR2 is YNNKEL in the germline V gene (reference sequence). V was clipped by 4 bases and J by 0 bases; unmatched bases: 16. CDR3 nucleotide sequence: TGTGCCAGCAGCCCCGTCGTAGGGCGGGAGGGCCCCATCTCCTACGAGCAGTACGTC. Its translation is CASSPVVGREGPISYEQYV.

The chain has TRBV12-3 or TRBV12-4 and TRBJ2-2, with 7 bases lining up with TRBD2. CDR3 length: 13 residues. The V and J ends lost 6 bases and 7 bases, in that order; junction bases with no gene match: 5. CDR3 sequence reads: CASSGRSIGELFF. The CDR3, as DNA: TGTGCCAGCAGCGGGAGGTCGATCGGGGAGCTGTTTTTT.

This chain links TRBV7-2 with TRBJ1-4; TRBD1 is a possible D gene (6 bases). The CDR3 has 19 residues. V lost 5 bases, J lost 0 bases, and 22 bases lay in between. The germline gives CDR1 SGHTA, CDR2 FQGNSA. The CDR3 here is CASSDQQGRRRATNEKLFF. The CDR3 DNA is TGTGCCAGCAGCGACCAACAGGGAAGGAGGCGGGCAACTAATGAAAAACTGTTTTTT.

The chain recombines TRBV19 with TRBJ1-3, with 12 bases identical to TRBD1. V lost 5 bases and J lost 0; bases outside the gene matches: 5. CDR3 size: 17 residues. Germline V gene data show CDR1 as LNHDA and CDR2 as SQIVND (reference sequence). As DNA, the CDR3 is TGTGCCAGTAGTCCAAGGGACAGGGGGCCCTCTGGAAACACCATATATTTT. Translating gives CASSPRDRGPSGNTIYF.